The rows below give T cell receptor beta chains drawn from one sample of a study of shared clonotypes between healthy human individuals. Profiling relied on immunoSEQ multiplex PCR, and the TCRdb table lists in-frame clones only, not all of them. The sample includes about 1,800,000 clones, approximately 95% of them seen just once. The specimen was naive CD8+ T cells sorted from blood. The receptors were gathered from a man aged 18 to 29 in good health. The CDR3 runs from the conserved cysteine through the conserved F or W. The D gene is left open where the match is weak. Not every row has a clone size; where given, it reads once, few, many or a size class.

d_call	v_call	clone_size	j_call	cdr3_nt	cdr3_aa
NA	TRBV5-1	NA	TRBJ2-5	TGCGCCAGCAGCCAAAGCTCGTTTCTACAGACCCAAGAGACCCAGTACTTC	CASSQSSFLQTQETQYF
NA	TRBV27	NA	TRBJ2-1	TGTGCCAGCAGTTTATCGGAGTGGGGGTGGGAGTTCTTC	CASSLSEWGWEFF
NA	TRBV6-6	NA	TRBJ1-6	TGTGCCAGCAGTTACTCGGAGGGTTCGGATTCACCCCTCCACTTT	CASSYSEGSDSPLHF
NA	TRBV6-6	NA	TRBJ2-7	TGTGCCAGCAGTCACGAAGGGGGCGAGCAGTACTTC	CASSHEGGEQYF
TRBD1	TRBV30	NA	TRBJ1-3	TGTGCCTGGAGTCTAGTACAGGGGTCTGGAAACACCATATATTTT	CAWSLVQGSGNTIYF
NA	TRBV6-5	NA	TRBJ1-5	TGTGCCAGCAGCGAGACAGCCTATAGCAATCAGCCCCAGCATTTT	CASSETAYSNQPQHF
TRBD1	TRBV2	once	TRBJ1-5	TGTGCCAGCAGTGAAGTCCCGGGACAGGGGAACAGCAATCAGCCCCAGCATTTT	CASSEVPGQGNSNQPQHF
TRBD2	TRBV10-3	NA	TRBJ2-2	TGTGCCATGGATAGCGGGAGCGGTACCGGGGAGCTGTTTTTT	CAMDSGSGTGELFF
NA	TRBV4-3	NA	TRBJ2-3	TGCGCCAGCAGCCAAGGGAGAACTAGCACAGATACGCAGTATTTT	CASSQGRTSTDTQYF
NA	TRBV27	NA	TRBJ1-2	TGTGCCAGCAGTTTATCGATCGAGAACTATGGCTACACCTTC	CASSLSIENYGYTF
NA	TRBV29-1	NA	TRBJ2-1	TGCAGCGTTGAGGACTCCAGGACGAATGAGCAGTTCTTC	CSVEDSRTNEQFF
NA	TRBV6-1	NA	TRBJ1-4	TGTGCCAGCAGTGAAGGTGGATGGGGGGAATATGAAAAACTGTTTTTT	CASSEGGWGEYEKLFF
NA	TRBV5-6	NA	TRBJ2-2	TGTGCCAGCAGCCTAGACAACACCGGGGAGCTGTTTTTT	CASSLDNTGELFF
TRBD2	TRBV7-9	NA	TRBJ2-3	TGTGCCAGCAGCTTAAGGGGAGGGACGGAGAACACAGATACGCAGTATTTT	CASSLRGGTENTDTQYF
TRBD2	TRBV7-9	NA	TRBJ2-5	TGTGCCAGCAGCCCCCGGACTAGCGGGAGAGAGACCCAGTACTTC	CASSPRTSGRETQYF
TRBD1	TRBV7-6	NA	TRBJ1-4	TGTGCCAGCAGCCCCGAAGGACAGGGGGATGAAAAACTGTTTTTT	CASSPEGQGDEKLFF
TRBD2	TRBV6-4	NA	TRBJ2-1	TGTGCCAGCAGTGACCATGCGGCGGGGGACAATGAGCAGTTCTTC	CASSDHAAGDNEQFF
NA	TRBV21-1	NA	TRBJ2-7	TGTGCCAGCAGCAAGACTAGCGGGAGAGAGTACGAGCAGTACTTC	CASSKTSGREYEQYF
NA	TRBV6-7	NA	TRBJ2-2	TGTGCCCCCCTCGCTATCCACACCGGGGAGCTGTTTTTT	CAPLAIHTGELFF
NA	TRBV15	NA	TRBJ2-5	TGTGCCACCACTCCGGGAGCTTTAGAGACCCAGTACTTC	CATTPGALETQYF
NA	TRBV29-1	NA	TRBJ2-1	TGCAGCTCGGGATGGGAGCTTACCTACAATGAGCAGTTCTTC	CSSGWELTYNEQFF
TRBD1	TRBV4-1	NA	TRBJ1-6	TGCGCCAGCAGCCAAGACAGGGGGCCATCACCCCTCCACTTT	CASSQDRGPSPLHF
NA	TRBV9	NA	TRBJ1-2	TGTGCCAGCAGCGTAGAGGGAGGGCCCTATGGCTACACCTTC	CASSVEGGPYGYTF
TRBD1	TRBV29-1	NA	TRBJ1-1	TGCAGCGTTGAATATAAGGTGGACAGGATTGAAGCTTTCTTT	CSVEYKVDRIEAFF
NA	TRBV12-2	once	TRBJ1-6	TGTGCAAGTCGCTTAATTCCCAAGGACAGGGGCGATTCACCCCTCCACTTT	CASRLIPKDRGDSPLHF
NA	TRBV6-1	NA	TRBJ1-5	TGTGCCAGCAGTGATTACAGCCTTAGCAATCAGCCCCAGCATTTT	CASSDYSLSNQPQHF
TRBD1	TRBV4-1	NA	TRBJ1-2	TGCGCCAGCAGCCAGGGGGACAGCACCCTCTTCTATGGCTACACCTTC	CASSQGDSTLFYGYTF
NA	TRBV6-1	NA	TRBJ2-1	TGTGCCAGCAGGGGGGCCGAGGGGCAGTTCTTC	CASRGAEGQFF
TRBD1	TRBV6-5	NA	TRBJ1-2	TGTGCCAGCAGCCTTCAGGGGGCCAACTATGGCTACACCTTC	CASSLQGANYGYTF
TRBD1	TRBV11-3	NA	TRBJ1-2	TGTGCCAGCAGCCTGGCACAGGGGAACTATGGCTACACCTTC	CASSLAQGNYGYTF
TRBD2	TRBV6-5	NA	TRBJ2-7	TGTGCCAGCAGTTACTCCAGCGGGAGCTTAGGGTACGAGCAGTACTTC	CASSYSSGSLGYEQYF
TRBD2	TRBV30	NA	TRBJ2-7	TGTGCCTGGAGTATGCTAGCGGGCTCCTACGAGCAGTACTTC	CAWSMLAGSYEQYF
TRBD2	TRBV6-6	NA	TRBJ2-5	TGTGCCAGCAGTTACTCGGGGGGGGAAATAGAGACCCAGTACTTC	CASSYSGGEIETQYF
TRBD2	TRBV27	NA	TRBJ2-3	TGTGCCAGCAGTACACCCCATCCCGCGGGGGGCCGCCCAGATACGCAGTATTTT	CASSTPHPAGGRPDTQYF
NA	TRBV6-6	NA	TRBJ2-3	TGTGCCAGCGGGGTCTGGGATACGCAGTATTTT	CASGVWDTQYF
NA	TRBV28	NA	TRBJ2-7	TGTGCCAGCAGTTTCAGGGGATACTCCCACTACGAGCAGTACTTC	CASSFRGYSHYEQYF
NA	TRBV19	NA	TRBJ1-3	TGTGCCAGTAGTGGGGGACCTGGACAAGAATCTGGAAACACCATATATTTT	CASSGGPGQESGNTIYF
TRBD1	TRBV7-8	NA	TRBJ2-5	TGTGCCAGCAGCGCCCGGACAGGAGCTCCCCAAGAGACCCAGTACTTC	CASSARTGAPQETQYF
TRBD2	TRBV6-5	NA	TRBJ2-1	TGTGCCAGCAGTTACGGGCAGGGAGGGGAGGATGAGCAGTTCTTC	CASSYGQGGEDEQFF
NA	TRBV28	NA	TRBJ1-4	TGTGCCAGCAGTTGGACAGTTGGTGAAAAACTGTTTTTT	CASSWTVGEKLFF
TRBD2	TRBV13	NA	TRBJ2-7	TGTGCCAGCAGCCCCCCTAGCGGGTTACCCTACGAGCAGTACTTC	CASSPPSGLPYEQYF
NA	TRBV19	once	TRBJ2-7	TGTGCCAGTAGTACCCTAGGGCAGGAGCAGTACTTC	CASSTLGQEQYF
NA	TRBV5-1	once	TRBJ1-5	TGCGCCAGCAGCTTGGTCTGCAGGGCAGGGGATCAGCCCCAGCATTTT	CASSLVCRAGDQPQHF
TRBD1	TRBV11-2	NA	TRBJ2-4	TGTGCCAGCAGGACAAAAGGGACAGGGAAAAACATTCAGTACTTC	CASRTKGTGKNIQYF